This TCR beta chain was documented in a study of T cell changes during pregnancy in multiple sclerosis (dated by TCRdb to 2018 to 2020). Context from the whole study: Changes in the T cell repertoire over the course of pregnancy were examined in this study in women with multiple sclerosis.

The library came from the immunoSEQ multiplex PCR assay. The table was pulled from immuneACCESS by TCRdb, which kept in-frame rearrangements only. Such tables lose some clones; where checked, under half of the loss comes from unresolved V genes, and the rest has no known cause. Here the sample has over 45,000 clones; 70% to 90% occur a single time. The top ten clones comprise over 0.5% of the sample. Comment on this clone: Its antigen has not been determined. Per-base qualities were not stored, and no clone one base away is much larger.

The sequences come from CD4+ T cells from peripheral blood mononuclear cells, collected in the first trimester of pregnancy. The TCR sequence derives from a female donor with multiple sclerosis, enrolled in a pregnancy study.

The nucleotide sequence is TGTGCCAGCAGCCCCCCCGATAGAGGGTGGACCGGGGAGCTGTTTTTT. It is translated as CASSPPDRGWTGELFF. The chain is encoded by TRBV7-6 joined to TRBJ2-2, with TRBD2 as a weak D call on 5 bases. Reading the germline V gene gives CDR1 SGHVS and CDR2 FNYEAQ. V gives up 5 bases and J gives up 5 bases, and the segment between their germline ends measures 18 bases. From the cysteine up to the phenylalanine, the CDR3 has a length of 16 residues. Here the CDR3 DNA is all that survives: 48 bases in frame from base 1.